This T cell receptor beta chain stems from a study of T-cell memory formation after mild COVID-19. Regarding the study as a whole: Pre-infection memory held some responding clones, suggesting pre-existing cross-reactive T cells responded.

Comments on this clonotype: Its antigen is not identified.

The CDR3 spans 11 residues. Germline values: CDR1 SGHRS, CDR2 YFSETQ. Trimming took 5 bases from V and 8 from J, leaving 8 bases between them. Using its own MiXCR run on the 5' RACE reads, TCRdb lists one record per CDR3 protein. Of 450,000 to 650,000 distinct CDR3 sequences in the sample, roughly 22% were seen once. The sequence was obtained from an adult woman who had mild COVID-19 (a few samples of this study predate the infection). Cell type and time point are not known. The chain employs TRBV5-1 and TRBJ2-1; D remains ambiguous. The sequenced sample was PBMCs or a T cell subset sorted from them (not recorded which). This CDR3 is CASRWSDEQFF. The CDR3 DNA follows: TGCGCCAGCAGGTGGAGTGATGAGCAGTTCTTC.